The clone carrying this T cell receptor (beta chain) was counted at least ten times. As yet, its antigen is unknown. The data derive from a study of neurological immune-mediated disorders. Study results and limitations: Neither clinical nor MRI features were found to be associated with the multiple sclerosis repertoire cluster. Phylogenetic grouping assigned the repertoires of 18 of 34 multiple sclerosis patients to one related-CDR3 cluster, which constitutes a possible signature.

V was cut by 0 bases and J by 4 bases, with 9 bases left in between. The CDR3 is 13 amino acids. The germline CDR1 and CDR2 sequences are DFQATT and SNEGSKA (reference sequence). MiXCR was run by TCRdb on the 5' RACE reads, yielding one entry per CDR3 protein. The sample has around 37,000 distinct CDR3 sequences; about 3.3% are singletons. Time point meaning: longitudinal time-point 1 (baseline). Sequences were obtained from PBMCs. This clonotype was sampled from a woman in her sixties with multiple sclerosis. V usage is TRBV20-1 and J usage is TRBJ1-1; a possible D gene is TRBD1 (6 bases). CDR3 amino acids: CSARDGRGTEAFF. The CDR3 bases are TGCAGTGCTAGAGATGGCAGGGGCACTGAAGCTTTCTTT.